This T cell receptor (beta chain) was documented in a study of identical twins. This clonotype was recorded many times. The CDR3 length is 16 residues. Between the trimmed V and J ends, which lost 0 bases and 4 bases, there was a span of 13 bases. In germline, CDR1 is SGHRS, CDR2 YFSETQ. TCRdb redid the calling of the 5' RACE reads with MiXCR, one entry per CDR3 protein. The sample yields 400,000 to 550,000 distinct CDR3 sequences, around 20% seen once. The sample was also reused in another study, on T cells expressing NK-cell markers.

The sequence derives from a woman younger than 30 in good health. Sequenced input: CD4+ T cells sorted from blood. This chain joins TRBV5-1 and TRBJ1-4; possible D gene TRBD1, 6 bases. The chain's CDR3 is CASSLGSGTHNEKLFF. The CDR3 DNA follows: TGCGCCAGCAGCTTGGGATCCGGGACACATAATGAAAAACTGTTTTTT.